In its sample, the clone carrying this TCR beta chain was seen a few times. No antigen is known for it. This sample was taken from a study of response to subunit inactivated influenza vaccine. Whole-study results and caveats: It was suggested by the authors that few new T cells are recruited by each seasonal influenza vaccination.

From the RT-PCR reads, TCRdb called clonotypes with MiXCR, one entry per CDR3 protein. This table holds a few hundred thousand distinct CDR3 sequences, approximately 15% found once. The CDR3 spans 15 residues. Germline V CDR1 and CDR2: LGHDT, YNNKEL (reference sequence). The ends lost 0 bases at V and 4 bases at J; junction bases unmatched: 4. The gene calls are TRBV3-1 and TRBJ2-5; 8 nucleotides line up with TRBD2. Sequencing was performed on PBMCs from blood, taken roughly 13 days after vaccination. This clonotype originated in a man aged 45-60 years who received an inactivated influenza vaccine. The CDR3 bases are TGTGCCAGCAGCCAAGACTGGCTAGCGGGAGAGACCCAGTACTTC. This gives the protein CASSQDWLAGETQYF.